One sample yielded the 25 T cell receptor beta chains listed below, sequenced in a study of blood T cell repertoires in COVID-19. This table comes from immunoSEQ multiplex PCR, and its TCRdb copy is limited to in-frame clones, with some not included. The sample yields over 120,000 clones, approximately 80% seen once. The sample was peripheral blood. The receptors here all came from a human donor in a cohort sampled during active COVID-19.

This chain joins TRBV30 and TRBJ2-1; weak D call: TRBD1 (7 bases). CDR3 length equals 14 residues. In germline, CDR1 is GTSNPN, CDR2 SVGIG (reference sequence). V was cut by 4 bases and J by 5 bases, with 15 bases left in between. The DNA of the CDR3 is TGTGCCTGGACTTGGGCCAGGGGGGACAATGAGCAGTTCTTC. The encoded protein is CAWTWARGDNEQFF.

The chain has TRBV7-8 and TRBJ2-1; TRBD2 aligns across 10 bases. Germline CDR1 reads SGHVS; CDR2 reads FQNEAQ. J was trimmed by 4 bases and V by 5 bases; bases with no gene match: 5. The CDR3 runs 15 residues. The CDR3 region is CASSPSGGAYNEQFF. The DNA of the CDR3 is TGTGCCAGCAGCCCGAGCGGGGGGGCATACAATGAGCAGTTCTTC.

The chain carries TRBV10-3 and TRBJ2-2; 11 positions match TRBD1. CDR3 length equals 13 residues. Trimming took 9 bases from V and 4 from J; bases not matched to a gene: 1. Germline CDR1 ENHRY, CDR2 SYGVKD. The CDR3 bases are TGTGCCATAGGGACAGGGGGCACCGGGGAGCTGTTTTTT. It specifies CAIGTGGTGELFF.

The chain combines TRBV5-1 with TRBJ2-7; 9 positions match TRBD2. Trimming cost V 0 bases and J 1 base; bases outside gene matches: 2. CDR3 length: 15 amino acids. Germline V gene data show CDR1 as SGHRS and CDR2 as YFSETQ. CDR3: CASSLGAGGSYEQYV. The CDR3 DNA reads as TGCGCCAGCAGCTTGGGTGCGGGGGGGTCCTACGAGCAGTACGTC.

This chain connects TRBV7-9 to TRBJ2-1; D perhaps matches TRBD1 (5 bases). V shed 1 base and J shed 2 bases, with 12 bases lying between them. This CDR3 has 16 amino acids. From germline, CDR1 is SEHNR and CDR2 FQNEAQ (reference sequence). The DNA of the CDR3 is TGTGCCAGCAGCTTAGTCCCAGGGCTCACCTACAATGAGCAGTTCTTC. Translation gives CASSLVPGLTYNEQFF.

The J gene is TRBJ2-1, the V gene TRBV6-6; 15 bases agree with TRBD2. The ends lost 7 bases at V and 9 bases at J; junction bases unmatched: 4. From germline, CDR1 is MNHNY and CDR2 SVGAGI (reference sequence). This CDR3 is 14 amino acids long. CDR3 loop: CASITGLAGGEQFF. CDR3 DNA: TGTGCCAGCATCACGGGACTAGCGGGAGGTGAGCAGTTCTTC.

The genes are TRBV19 and TRBJ2-3; D is undetermined. CDR1 is LNHDA, CDR2 SQIVND, per germline (reference sequence). CDR3 size: 13 residues. Trimming pared 4 bases from V and 5 bases from J, leaving 10 bases between. CDR3 DNA sequence: TGTGCCAGTAGTAAAGCAGGCTTAGATACGCAGTATTTT. Protein product: CASSKAGLDTQYF.

The rearrangement links TRBV27 to TRBJ2-1, with D possibly TRBD2 on 6 matching bases. Germline V gives CDR1 MNHEY, CDR2 SMNVEV (reference sequence). The CDR3 extends over 14 amino acids. V gave up 2 bases and J gave up 8 bases, with 13 bases separating them. The CDR3 sequence: CASSLGGTGHEQFF. In DNA form, the CDR3 reads TGTGCCAGCAGTTTAGGCGGGACCGGGCATGAGCAGTTCTTC.

The chain has TRBV11-2 and TRBJ1-5, with 7 bases identical to TRBD1. J lost 0 bases, V lost 4 bases, and 6 bases had no gene match. From germline, CDR1 is SGHAT and CDR2 FQNNGV. This CDR3 has 16 residues. CDR3 coding DNA: TGTGCCAGCAGCTCACCGACAGGGAGTAGCAATCAGCCCCAGCATTTT. It encodes CASSSPTGSSNQPQHF.

This chain connects TRBV9 to TRBJ1-2; TRBD1 might be the D (5 bases). V was trimmed by 0 bases and J by 6 bases, leaving 15 bases between them. The CDR3 extends over 15 amino acids. CDR1 SGDLS and CDR2 YYNGEE come from the germline V gene. The CDR3 sequence is CASSVDPRESHGYTF. DNA of the CDR3: TGTGCCAGCAGCGTAGACCCCAGGGAATCCCATGGCTACACCTTC.

This clone was observed a handful of times. The J gene is TRBJ2-7, the V gene TRBV2, with TRBD2 matching 7 bases. Germline CDR1 SNHLY, CDR2 FYNNEI. The CDR3 has 17 amino acids. Germline trimming cut 6 bases from V and 4 bases from J; bases unmatched to any gene: 18. CDR3 loop: CASRPTTSDAVLYEQYV. As DNA, the CDR3 is TGTGCCAGCAGGCCAACTACTAGCGACGCGGTACTTTACGAGCAGTACGTC.

J is TRBJ2-4 and V is TRBV5-6; D is possibly TRBD1 (5 bases). V gave up 0 bases and J gave up 6 bases, with 7 bases separating them. Germline assignment: CDR1 SGHDT and CDR2 YYEEEE. The CDR3 totals 13 residues. CDR3 coding DNA: TGTGCCAGCAGCTTGGACAGGATAAACATTCAGTACTTC. Translating it yields CASSLDRINIQYF. Combining the CDR3 with reference TRBV5-6 and TRBJ2-4 gives the whole variable domain DAGVTQSPTHLIKTRGQQVTLRCSPKSGHDTVSWYQQALGQGPQFIFQYYEEEERQRGNFPDRFSGHQFPNYSSELNVNALLLGDSALYLCASSLDRINIQYFGAGTRLSVL.

This clone was observed a few times. This chain joins TRBV2 and TRBJ2-7; perhaps TRBD2 as D (5 bases). Germline V gene lookup returns CDR1 SNHLY and CDR2 FYNNEI. This CDR3 comprises 11 residues. Trimming left V 6 bases short and J 4 bases short, with 7 bases between. This chain's CDR3 is CASRGSYEQYV. The DNA of the CDR3 is TGTGCCAGCAGGGGGAGTTACGAGCAGTACGTC.

V gene TRBV10-2 combines with J gene TRBJ1-2; the D gene is possibly TRBD1 (5 bases). The CDR3 spans 16 residues. From germline, CDR1 is WSHSY and CDR2 SAAADI. V was shortened by 1 base and J by 5 bases, with 17 bases between the two germline ends. The chain's CDR3 is CASSEFRDSPLYGYTF. The CDR3 nucleotides are TGCGCCAGCAGTGAGTTCCGGGACTCCCCCTTATATGGCTACACCTTC.

This clone was found once. The CDR3 nucleotides are TGTGCCAGCAGTGAAGGTTCTCCGTACAATGAGCAGTTCTTC. Translated: CASSEGSPYNEQFF. The chain couples TRBV6-1 to TRBJ2-1; no reliable D call. The V gene's germline CDR1 is MNHNS and CDR2 SASEGT. The CDR3 runs 14 residues. Trimming pared 1 base from V and 4 bases from J, leaving 8 bases between.

The V and J genes are TRBV7-6 and TRBJ2-1; possible D gene TRBD2, 6 bases. Germline CDR1 is SGHVS and CDR2 is FNYEAQ. The CDR3 is made up of 16 amino acids. Trimming shortened V by 3 bases and J by 3 bases, and 15 bases separated the two germline ends. Here the CDR3 DNA reads TGTGCCAGCAGCTTCGGACTACCTGACCACTACAATGAGCAGTTCTTC. This gives the protein CASSFGLPDHYNEQFF.

The rearrangement links TRBV15 to TRBJ1-5; D ambiguous. With 5 bases removed from V and 5 bases from J, the gap between germline ends came to 13 bases. The CDR3 extends over 14 amino acids. Germline V lookup: CDR1 LNHNV, CDR2 YYDKDF (reference sequence). The CDR3 coding sequence is TGTGCCACCAGCGCGACGAGGGTAGATCAGCCCCAGCATTTT. It translates to CATSATRVDQPQHF.

J is TRBJ2-7 and V is TRBV13; D perhaps matches TRBD1 (5 bases). This CDR3 has 12 amino acids. Germline CDR1 reads PRHDT; CDR2 reads FYEKMQ (reference sequence). Trimming shortened V by 4 bases and J by 9 bases, and 13 bases separated the two germline ends. The CDR3 is CASSSTGAGQYV. For the CDR3, the DNA is TGTGCCAGCAGCTCAACAGGCGCTGGGCAGTACGTC.

The rearrangement uses TRBV5-1 and TRBJ2-3; the D gene is possibly TRBD2 (6 bases). There are 14 residues in the CDR3. In germline, CDR1 is SGHRS, CDR2 YFSETQ. Trimming shortened V by 7 bases and J by 3 bases, and 15 bases separated the two germline ends. The CDR3 spells CASRPLAGTDTQYF. For the CDR3, the DNA is TGCGCCAGCCGACCACTAGCAGGGACAGATACGCAGTATTTT.

This clone was detected once. The chain has TRBV10-2 and TRBJ2-1; TRBD2 matches 15 bases. Per the germline V gene, CDR1 is WSHSY and CDR2 is SAAADI. This CDR3 comprises 18 residues. The junction had 14 bases not matched to a gene; V was cut back by 6 bases and J by 8 bases. The CDR3 sequence is CASRPGLAGGRGRDEQFF. For the CDR3, the DNA is TGCGCCAGCAGACCCGGACTAGCGGGAGGGCGCGGGAGAGATGAGCAGTTCTTC.

The chain is built from TRBV11-2 and TRBJ2-4; TRBD2 might be the D (7 bases). Trimming took 5 bases from V and 7 from J, leaving 18 bases between them. The CDR3 loop spans 15 amino acids. Germline V lookup: CDR1 SGHAT, CDR2 FQNNGV. In DNA form, the CDR3 reads TGTGCCAGCAGCCCGCTGGGGGGGGGCCCGAACATTCAGTACTTC. This sequence encodes CASSPLGGGPNIQYF.

The sample holds one count of this clone. The chain combines TRBV4-1 with TRBJ2-1, with TRBD2 identical over 14 bases. The ends lost 0 bases at V and 6 bases at J; junction bases unmatched: 4. Germline V gives CDR1 MGHRA, CDR2 YSYEKL. This CDR3 has 17 residues. In DNA form, the CDR3 reads TGCGCCAGCAGCCAAGATAGTGGGACTAGCGGGAGCAATGAGCAGTTCTTC. It is translated as CASSQDSGTSGSNEQFF.

The CDR3 sequence: CASSLGGAAGEKLFF. DNA of the CDR3: TGCGCCAGCAGCTTGGGAGGGGCAGCGGGTGAAAAACTGTTTTTT. The chain carries TRBV5-1 and TRBJ1-4, with D possibly being TRBD1 (5 bases). The V end was cut by 0 bases, the J end by 7 bases, with 13 bases between. The length of the CDR3 is 15 residues. Germline V gene sequence: CDR1 SGHRS, CDR2 YFSETQ.

The chain combines TRBV10-3 with TRBJ2-3, with 13 bases fitting TRBD2. After removal of 4 bases from V and 0 bases from J, the junction contained 10 bases not matched to a gene. The CDR3 is 19 amino acids. Germline V gives CDR1 ENHRY, CDR2 SYGVKD. The CDR3 protein is CAISGGLAGESLSTDTQYF. CDR3 DNA: TGTGCCATCAGTGGTGGACTAGCGGGAGAGTCCCTAAGCACAGATACGCAGTATTTT.

The chain combines TRBV5-6 with TRBJ2-2; 11 bases map to TRBD1. Losses at the gene ends were 4 bases for V and 4 bases for J; bases not matched to a gene: 6. This CDR3 comprises 16 residues. Per germline, CDR1 SGHDT and CDR2 YYEEEE. The CDR3 DNA reads as TGTGCCAGCAGCCTTCGGGACAGGGGGTTCACCGGGGAGCTGTTTTTT. This codes for CASSLRDRGFTGELFF.